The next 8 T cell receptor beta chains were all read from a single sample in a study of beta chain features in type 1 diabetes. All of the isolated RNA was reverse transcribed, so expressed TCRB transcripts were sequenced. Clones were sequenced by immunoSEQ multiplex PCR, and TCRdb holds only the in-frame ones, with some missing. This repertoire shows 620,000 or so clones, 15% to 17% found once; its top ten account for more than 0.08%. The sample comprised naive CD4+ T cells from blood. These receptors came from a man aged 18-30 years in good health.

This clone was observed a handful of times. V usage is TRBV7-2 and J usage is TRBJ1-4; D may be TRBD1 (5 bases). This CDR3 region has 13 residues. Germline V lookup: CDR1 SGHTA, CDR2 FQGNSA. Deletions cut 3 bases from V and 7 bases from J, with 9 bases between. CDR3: CASSFPQGEKLFF. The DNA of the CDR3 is TGTGCCAGCAGCTTTCCTCAGGGTGAAAAACTGTTTTTT.

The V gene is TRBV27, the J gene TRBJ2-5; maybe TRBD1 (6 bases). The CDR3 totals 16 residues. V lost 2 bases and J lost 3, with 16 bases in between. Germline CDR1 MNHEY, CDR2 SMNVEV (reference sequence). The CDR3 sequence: CASSLVTGSPEETQYF. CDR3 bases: TGTGCCAGCAGTTTAGTGACAGGTAGTCCGGAAGAGACCCAGTACTTC.

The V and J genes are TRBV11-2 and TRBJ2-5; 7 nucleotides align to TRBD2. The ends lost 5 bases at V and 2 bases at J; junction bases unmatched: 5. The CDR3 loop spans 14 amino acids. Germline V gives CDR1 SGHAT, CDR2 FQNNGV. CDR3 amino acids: CASSRLADQETQYF. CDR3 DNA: TGTGCCAGCAGCCGTCTAGCGGATCAAGAGACCCAGTACTTC. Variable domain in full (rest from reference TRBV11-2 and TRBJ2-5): EAGVAQSPRYKIIEKRQSVAFWCNPISGHATLYWYQQILGQGPKLLIQFQNNGVVDDSQLPKDRFSAERLKGVDSTLKIQPAKLEDSAVYLCASSRLADQETQYFGPGTRLLVL.

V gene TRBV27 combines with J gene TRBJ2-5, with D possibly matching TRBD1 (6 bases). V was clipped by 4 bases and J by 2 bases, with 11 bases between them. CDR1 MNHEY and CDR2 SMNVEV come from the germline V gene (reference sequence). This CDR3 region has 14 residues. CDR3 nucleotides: TGTGCCAGCAGTTCCCGGGACACACAAGAGACCCAGTACTTC. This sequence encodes CASSSRDTQETQYF.

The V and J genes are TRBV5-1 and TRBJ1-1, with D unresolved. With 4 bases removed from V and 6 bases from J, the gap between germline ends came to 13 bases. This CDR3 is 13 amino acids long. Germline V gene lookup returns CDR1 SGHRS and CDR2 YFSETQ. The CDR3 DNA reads TGCGCCAGCAGCCTAAGTATTGCGGCTGAAGCTTTCTTT. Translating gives CASSLSIAAEAFF.

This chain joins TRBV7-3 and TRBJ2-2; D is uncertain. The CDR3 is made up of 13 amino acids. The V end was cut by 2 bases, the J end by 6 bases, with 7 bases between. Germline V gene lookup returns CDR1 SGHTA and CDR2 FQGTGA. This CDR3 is CASSLQPAGELFF. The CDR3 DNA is TGTGCCAGCAGCTTACAGCCGGCCGGGGAGCTGTTTTTT.

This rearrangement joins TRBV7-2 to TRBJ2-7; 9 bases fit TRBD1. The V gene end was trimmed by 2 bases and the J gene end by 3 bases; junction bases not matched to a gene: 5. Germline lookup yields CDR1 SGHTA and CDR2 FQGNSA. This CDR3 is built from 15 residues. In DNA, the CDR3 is TGTGCCAGCAGCTTAATGTGGGGACAGGGCTACGAGCAGTACTTC. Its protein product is CASSLMWGQGYEQYF.

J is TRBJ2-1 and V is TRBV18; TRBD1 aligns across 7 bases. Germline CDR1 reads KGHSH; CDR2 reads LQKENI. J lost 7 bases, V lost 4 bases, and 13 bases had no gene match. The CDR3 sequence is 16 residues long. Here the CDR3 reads CASSRYGTDLRNEQFF. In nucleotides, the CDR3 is TGTGCCAGCTCACGCTACGGGACAGACTTAAGGAATGAGCAGTTCTTC. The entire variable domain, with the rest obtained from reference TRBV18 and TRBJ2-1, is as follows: NAGVMQNPRHLVRRRGQEARLRCSPMKGHSHVYWYRQLPEEGLKFMVYLQKENIIDESGMPKERFSAEFPKEGPSILRIQQVVRGDSAAYFCASSRYGTDLRNEQFFGPGTRLTVL.